Below, 27 T cell receptor beta chains from the same sample are listed, as sequenced in a study of blood T cell repertoires in COVID-19. Assay used: immunoSEQ multiplex PCR; TCRdb lists only in-frame clones, some missing. The sample yields fewer than 600,000 clones, roughly 87% seen once. The sample taken for sequencing was peripheral blood. All receptors come from a man aged 18 to 30 with COVID-19, enrolled during active disease.

The chain recombines TRBV5-1 with TRBJ1-1, with a tentative D call TRBD1 (5 bases). The CDR3 totals 16 residues. The germline V and J ends were trimmed by 1 base and 8 bases, with 21 bases remaining between them. Germline-derived CDR1 and CDR2 are SGHRS and YFSETQ. This chain's CDR3 is CASSLNLGTDSLEAFF. For the CDR3, the DNA is TGCGCCAGCAGCTTGAACCTAGGAACCGACAGTCTAGAAGCTTTCTTT.

The V call is TRBV25-1, the J call TRBJ2-7; D is possibly TRBD2 (6 bases). The CDR3 runs to 12 residues. The germline V gene has CDR1 MGHDK and CDR2 SYGVNS. Trimming took off 4 bases at V and 3 bases at J, with 7 bases between the two ends. CDR3 bases: TGTGCCAGCAGTGGGGGGGACTACGAGCAGTACTTC. Amino acids: CASSGGDYEQYF.

On this clone: In the same sample, other DNA sequences code for this CDR3. This chain joins TRBV5-1 and TRBJ1-1, with D maybe TRBD1 (6 bases). There are 15 residues in the CDR3. Germline V CDR1 and CDR2: SGHRS, YFSETQ. V was pared by 0 bases and J by 0 bases, with 9 bases between. The CDR3 DNA reads TGCGCCAGCAGCTTGGGGACAGCGATGAACACTGAAGCTTTCTTT. It translates to CASSLGTAMNTEAFF.

The V gene is TRBV30, the J gene TRBJ1-1; tentatively, D is TRBD1 (5 bases). The CDR3 spans 12 residues. The germline V gene has CDR1 GTSNPN and CDR2 SVGIG (reference sequence). V lost 0 bases to trimming and J lost 4 bases, with 6 bases between them. The CDR3, as DNA: TGTGCCTGGAGTGTAGGGGTCACTGAAGCTTTCTTT. Translating it yields CAWSVGVTEAFF.

This sequence joins TRBV7-8 and TRBJ2-7; 9 bases agree with TRBD1. J lost 1 base, V lost 3 bases, and 10 bases had no gene match. Germline V gene lookup returns CDR1 SGHVS and CDR2 FQNEAQ. This CDR3 contains 17 residues. The CDR3: CASSLSIRTGASYEQYF. The CDR3 coding sequence is TGTGCCAGCAGCTTGAGTATCAGGACAGGGGCATCCTACGAGCAGTACTTC. Based on the CDR3 plus reference TRBV7-8 and TRBJ2-7, the full variable domain is GAGVSQSPRYKVAKRGQDVALRCDPISGHVSLFWYQQALGQGPEFLTYFQNEAQLDKSGLPSDRFFAERPEGSVSTLKIQRTQQEDSAVYLCASSLSIRTGASYEQYFGPGTRLTVT.

The gene calls are TRBV6-5 and TRBJ2-5; D might be TRBD2 (6 bases). Germline V gene sequence: CDR1 MNHEY, CDR2 SVGAGI. V shed 2 bases and J shed 3 bases, with 10 bases lying between them. The CDR3 is made up of 14 amino acids. CDR3 coding DNA: TGTGCCAGCAGTTACGCGGGACTGAAAGAGACCCAGTACTTC. This gives the protein CASSYAGLKETQYF.

This CDR3 is CASAGSGPNEQYF. The DNA for the CDR3 is TGTGCCAGCGCGGGGAGCGGGCCTAACGAGCAGTACTTC. J is TRBJ2-7 and V is TRBV11-3, with a possible D match to TRBD2 (6 bases). The ends were cut back, 8 bases at V and 5 bases at J, with 16 bases in the middle. Germline-derived CDR1 and CDR2 are SGHNT and YENEEA. The CDR3 covers 13 residues. Drawing the rest from reference TRBV11-3 and TRBJ2-7, the complete variable domain is EAGVVQSPRYKIIEKKQPVAFWCNPISGHNTLYWYLQNLGQGPELLIRYENEEAVDDSQLPKDRFSAERLKGVDSTLKIQPAELGDSAVYLCASAGSGPNEQYFGPGTRLTVT.

The chain recombines TRBV9 with TRBJ1-6; D is perhaps TRBD1 (5 bases). V shed 0 bases and J shed 6 bases, with 10 bases lying between them. There are 15 residues in the CDR3. Germline lookup yields CDR1 SGDLS and CDR2 YYNGEE. The CDR3 protein is CASSVAGQINSPLHF. DNA of the CDR3: TGTGCCAGCAGCGTAGCAGGGCAGATTAATTCACCCCTCCACTTT.

This clone occurred a few times. This sequence joins TRBV2 and TRBJ1-1, with 10 bases aligning to TRBD1. Trimming at V came to 6 bases and at J to 6 bases, leaving 10 bases not matched to a gene. The CDR3 has 15 residues. CDR1 is SNHLY, CDR2 FYNNEI, per germline. The CDR3 nucleotides read TGTGCCAGCAGAACCGGACAGGGGGATTTGGCTGAAGCTTTCTTT. Amino acids: CASRTGQGDLAEAFF.

CDR3 amino acids: CATSEPPGETQYF. In nucleotides, the CDR3 is TGTGCCACCAGTGAACCACCGGGGGAGACCCAGTACTTC. The genes are TRBV24-1 and TRBJ2-5; maybe TRBD2 (5 bases). The CDR3 runs to 13 residues. Per the germline V gene, CDR1 is KGHDR and CDR2 is SFDVKD. Trimming pared 4 bases from V and 5 bases from J, leaving 10 bases between.

This rearrangement joins TRBV19 to TRBJ1-1, with 7 nucleotides matching TRBD1. Looked up from germline, CDR1 is LNHDA and CDR2 is SQIVND (reference sequence). The CDR3 runs 16 residues. J lost 1 base, V lost 3 bases, and 8 bases had no gene match. In DNA, the CDR3 is TGTGCCAGTAGTATTTTGAGGGGGCAGGGGAACACTGAAGCTTTCTTT. Its translation: CASSILRGQGNTEAFF.

This chain links TRBV7-6 with TRBJ2-7; TRBD2 agrees at 7 bases. The trim removed 5 bases at V and 4 bases at J, leaving 11 bases unmatched. Germline V lookup: CDR1 SGHVS, CDR2 FNYEAQ. The CDR3 is 15 amino acids. The CDR3 region has the DNA TGTGCCAGCAGCCCGGGGGGACGGACACCTTACGAGCAGTACTTC. Translating it yields CASSPGGRTPYEQYF.

The genes are TRBV12-3 or TRBV12-4 and TRBJ1-5; D not resolved. Trimming took 3 bases from V and 5 from J, leaving 8 bases between them. There are 13 residues in the CDR3. The CDR3 loop reads CASSLLEYQPQHF. Here the CDR3 DNA reads TGTGCCAGCAGTTTGCTAGAATATCAGCCCCAGCATTTT.

The chain carries TRBV6-2 or TRBV6-3 and TRBJ1-2, with TRBD1 identical over 7 bases. With V trimmed by 5 bases and J by 0 bases, 3 bases remained unmatched. This CDR3 is 14 amino acids long. Germline V CDR1 and CDR2: MNHEY, SVGEGT. CDR3 region: CASSLRGTNYGYTF. DNA for the CDR3: TGTGCCAGCAGTCTCAGGGGGACTAACTATGGCTACACCTTC.

J is TRBJ1-6 and V is TRBV6-5; possible D gene TRBD1, 6 bases. CDR1 MNHEY and CDR2 SVGAGI come from the germline V gene. V dropped 0 bases and J dropped 5 bases, with 11 bases sitting between them. The CDR3 is 16 residues long. Here the CDR3 DNA reads TGTGCCAGCAGTTACTCCGGGACAAATCATAATTCACCCCTCCACTTT. Its translation is CASSYSGTNHNSPLHF.

This chain connects TRBV24-1 to TRBJ2-7, with 9 bases matching TRBD1. Germline V gene sequence: CDR1 KGHDR, CDR2 SFDVKD. The CDR3 totals 13 residues. V was clipped by 10 bases and J by 0 bases; unmatched bases: 3. The CDR3 bases are TGTGCCACTAGGGACAGGGACTCCTACGAGCAGTACTTC. The encoded protein is CATRDRDSYEQYF.

The rearrangement uses TRBV5-1 and TRBJ2-1; possibly TRBD2 for D (5 bases). This CDR3 is built from 14 residues. Trimming shortened V by 4 bases and J by 9 bases, and 17 bases separated the two germline ends. CDR1 is SGHRS and CDR2 is YFSETQ in the germline V gene. In DNA form, the CDR3 reads TGCGCCAGCAGCCCGTCGGCGGGTTTGGGTGAGCAGTTCTTC. It translates to CASSPSAGLGEQFF. Full variable domain (remainder filled in from reference TRBV5-1 and TRBJ2-1): KAGVTQTPRYLIKTRGQQVTLSCSPISGHRSVSWYQQTPGQGLQFLFEYFSETQRNKGNFPGRFSGRQFSNSRSEMNVSTLELGDSALYLCASSPSAGLGEQFFGPGTRLTVL.

The chain recombines TRBV6-5 with TRBJ1-3; maybe TRBD1 (6 bases). V was shortened by 7 bases and J by 4 bases, with 14 bases between the two germline ends. The CDR3 has 14 amino acids. CDR1 and CDR2 (germline): MNHEY, SVGAGI. CDR3 bases: TGTGCCAGCACCCCATCAGGGGCAGGAAACACCATATATTTT. It specifies CASTPSGAGNTIYF.

This chain links TRBV18 with TRBJ1-3; possibly TRBD1 for D (5 bases). The V and J ends lost 2 bases and 0 bases respectively, with 11 bases between them. The CDR3 runs 16 residues. Looked up from germline, CDR1 is KGHSH and CDR2 is LQKENI. The CDR3 DNA reads TGTGCCAGCTCACCATTCGGGGGAAGCTCTGGAAACACCATATATTTT. Translation gives CASSPFGGSSGNTIYF. Combining the CDR3 with reference TRBV18 and TRBJ1-3 gives the whole variable domain NAGVMQNPRHLVRRRGQEARLRCSPMKGHSHVYWYRQLPEEGLKFMVYLQKENIIDESGMPKERFSAEFPKEGPSILRIQQVVRGDSAAYFCASSPFGGSSGNTIYFGEGSWLTVV.

The gene calls are TRBV15 and TRBJ1-5; D remains unclear. Germline lookup yields CDR1 LNHNV and CDR2 YYDKDF (reference sequence). The CDR3 runs 12 residues. V was clipped by 1 base and J by 8 bases, with 6 bases between them. CDR3: CATSRVNKPQHF. For the CDR3, the DNA is TGTGCCACCAGCAGAGTAAATAAGCCCCAGCATTTT.

This chain connects TRBV19 to TRBJ2-7, with TRBD2 matching 12 bases. This CDR3 region has 16 residues. Losses at the gene ends were 4 bases for V and 6 bases for J; bases not matched to a gene: 10. Germline V gene lookup returns CDR1 LNHDA and CDR2 SQIVND (reference sequence). CDR3 DNA: TGTGCCAGTAGTAAACCCTCCCTAGCGGGGGGGGCCGAGCAGTACTTC. Amino acid sequence: CASSKPSLAGGAEQYF.

As DNA, the CDR3 is TGTGCCAGTAGTCCCGACAGGGGTGGTTTGGCTGAAGCTTTCTTT. Translation gives CASSPDRGGLAEAFF. The rearrangement uses TRBV19 and TRBJ1-1; 8 bases match TRBD1. The germline V gene encodes CDR1 LNHDA and CDR2 SQIVND (reference sequence). CDR3 size: 15 residues. Germline trimming cut 5 bases from V and 6 bases from J; bases unmatched to any gene: 11.

The J gene is TRBJ2-7, the V gene TRBV21-1; the table's D gene call, TRBD2, was not cross checked with the DNA. TRBV21-1 is a known pseudogene. The CDR3 covers 11 residues. The CDR3: CASSPSYEQYF. DNA of the CDR3: TGTGCCAGCAGCCCTAGTTACGAGCAGTACTTC.

J is TRBJ1-1 and V is TRBV28, with 9 bases lining up with TRBD1. There are 15 residues in the CDR3. After removal of 4 bases from V and 1 base from J, the junction contained 4 bases not matched to a gene. Germline CDR1 MDHEN, CDR2 SYDVKM. The CDR3 DNA reads TGTGCCAGCAGTTCGACAGGGGGTGGGAACACTGAAGCTTTCTTT. Encoded protein: CASSSTGGGNTEAFF.

The V and J genes are TRBV20-1 and TRBJ1-3, with unresolved D. This CDR3 spans 15 amino acids. V lost 3 bases and J lost 0, with 12 bases in between. Germline assignment: CDR1 DFQATT and CDR2 SNEGSKA (reference sequence). In DNA, the CDR3 is TGCAGTGCTAGTGATGGCGGAAACTCTGGAAACACCATATATTTT. The encoded protein is CSASDGGNSGNTIYF.

This sequence joins TRBV4-1 and TRBJ1-2, with D possibly being TRBD1 (5 bases). Germline V gene lookup returns CDR1 MGHRA and CDR2 YSYEKL. This CDR3 has 15 residues. V dropped 1 base and J dropped 4 bases, with 13 bases sitting between them. CDR3 protein: CASSQVKDTGYGYTF. The CDR3 DNA follows: TGCGCCAGCAGCCAAGTAAAGGATACAGGCTATGGCTACACCTTC.

The chain has TRBV9 and TRBJ1-6, with D tentatively TRBD1 (5 bases). V lost 0 bases and J lost 13, with 17 bases in between. Germline V gives CDR1 SGDLS, CDR2 YYNGEE. CDR3 length: 15 residues. The CDR3 DNA sequence: TGTGCCAGCAGCGTAGGGGAGGCAGGGTATGATCCCCTCCACTTT. Translation gives CASSVGEAGYDPLHF. The variable domain in full, completed from reference TRBV9 and TRBJ1-6, reads DSGVTQTPKHLITATGQRVTLRCSPRSGDLSVYWYQQSLDQGLQFLIQYYNGEERAKGNILERFSAQQFPDLHSELNLSSLELGDSALYFCASSVGEAGYDPLHFGNGTRLTVT.